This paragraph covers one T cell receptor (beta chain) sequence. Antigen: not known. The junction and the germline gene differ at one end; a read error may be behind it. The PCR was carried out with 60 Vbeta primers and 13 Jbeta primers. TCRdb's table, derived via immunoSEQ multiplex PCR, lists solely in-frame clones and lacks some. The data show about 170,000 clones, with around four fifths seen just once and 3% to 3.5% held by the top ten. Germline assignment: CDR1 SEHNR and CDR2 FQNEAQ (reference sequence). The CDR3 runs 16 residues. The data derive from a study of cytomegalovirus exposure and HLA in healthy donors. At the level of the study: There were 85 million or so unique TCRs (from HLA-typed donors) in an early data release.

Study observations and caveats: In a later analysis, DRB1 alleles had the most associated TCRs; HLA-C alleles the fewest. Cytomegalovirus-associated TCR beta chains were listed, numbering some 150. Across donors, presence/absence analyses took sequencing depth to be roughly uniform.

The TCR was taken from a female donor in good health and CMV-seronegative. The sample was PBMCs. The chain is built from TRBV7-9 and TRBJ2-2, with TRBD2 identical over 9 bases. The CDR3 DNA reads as TGTTCCAGCAGCTTATGGGCTAGCGGGAACCTCGGGGAGCTGTTTTTT. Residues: CSSSLWASGNLGELFF.